The 5 T cell receptor beta chains reported below all come from one sample, sequenced in a study of blood T cell repertoires in COVID-19. Here immunoSEQ multiplex PCR was the method, and the copy in TCRdb shows in-frame clones only, minus some. The sample carries roughly 87,000 clones, roughly 70% recorded once. The source material was peripheral blood. All receptors derive from a woman aged 80 or older with acute or convalescent COVID-19.

In DNA, the CDR3 is TGTGCCAGCAGTTACCGTTGGGACAATCCGAGTGAAGCTTTCTTT. This translates into CASSYRWDNPSEAFF. The rearrangement joins TRBV6-6 to TRBJ1-1, with D perhaps TRBD1 (6 bases). Germline V gene lookup returns CDR1 MNHNY and CDR2 SVGAGI (reference sequence). The CDR3 is 15 residues long. V dropped 2 bases and J dropped 7 bases, with 17 bases sitting between them.

The CDR3 nucleotides read TGTGCCTGGGGCTCCGGGCGGGGGATTACAGATACGCAGTATTTT. This encodes CAWGSGRGITDTQYF. The chain joins TRBV30 to TRBJ2-3; 7 bases fit TRBD2. CDR3 length: 15 residues. The V and J ends lost 5 bases and 3 bases, in that order; junction bases with no gene match: 11. Germline lookup yields CDR1 GTSNPN and CDR2 SVGIG (reference sequence).

The V and J genes are TRBV21-1 and TRBJ2-4; TRBD2, the table's D call, was not compared with the DNA. TRBV21-1 is labeled a pseudogene. The CDR3 spans 16 residues. CDR3 in amino acids: CASSKERPGTKNIQYF. The CDR3, as DNA: TGTGCCAGCAGCAAAGAACGGCCGGGGACCAAAAACATTCAGTACTTC.

This clone was found a few times. The chain is built from TRBV29-1 and TRBJ2-2; D perhaps matches TRBD1 (5 bases). The germline V gene has CDR1 SQVTM and CDR2 ANQGSEA. The length of the CDR3 is 14 residues. V shed 3 bases and J shed 4 bases, with 12 bases lying between them. DNA of the CDR3: TGCAGCGTTGAGGGCCAGGGTGGCACCGGGGAGCTGTTTTTT. Its protein is CSVEGQGGTGELFF.

This chain joins TRBV7-2 and TRBJ2-7; D remains ambiguous. This CDR3 has 13 residues. Germline V gene data show CDR1 as SGHTA and CDR2 as FQGNSA. Trimming pared 3 bases from V and 2 bases from J, leaving 8 bases between. CDR3 sequence: CASSFPPTYEQYF. The CDR3 bases are TGTGCCAGCAGCTTTCCCCCTACCTACGAGCAGTACTTC.